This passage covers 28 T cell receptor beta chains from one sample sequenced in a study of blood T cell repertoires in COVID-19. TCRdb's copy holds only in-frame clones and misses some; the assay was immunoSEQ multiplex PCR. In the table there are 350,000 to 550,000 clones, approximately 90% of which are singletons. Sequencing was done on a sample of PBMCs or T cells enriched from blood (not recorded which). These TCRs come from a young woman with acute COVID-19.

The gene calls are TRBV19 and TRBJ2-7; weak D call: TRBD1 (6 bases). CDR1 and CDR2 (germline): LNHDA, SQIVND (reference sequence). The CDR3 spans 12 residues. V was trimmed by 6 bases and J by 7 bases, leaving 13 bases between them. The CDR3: CASRKQGGEQYF. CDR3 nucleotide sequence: TGTGCCAGTAGGAAACAGGGTGGGGAGCAGTACTTC.

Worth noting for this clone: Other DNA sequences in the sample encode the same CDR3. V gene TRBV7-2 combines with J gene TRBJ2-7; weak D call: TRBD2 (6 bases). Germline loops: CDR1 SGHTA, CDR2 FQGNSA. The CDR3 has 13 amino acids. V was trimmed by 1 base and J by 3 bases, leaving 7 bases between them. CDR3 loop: CASSLGRGYEQYF. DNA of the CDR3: TGTGCCAGCAGCTTAGGGCGGGGCTACGAGCAGTACTTC.

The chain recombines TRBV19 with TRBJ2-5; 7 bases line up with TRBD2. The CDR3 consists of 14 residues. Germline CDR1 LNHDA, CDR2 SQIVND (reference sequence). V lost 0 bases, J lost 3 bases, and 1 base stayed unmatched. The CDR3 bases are TGTGCCAGTAGTATAGAGGGGGGGGAAGAGACCCAGTACTTC. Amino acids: CASSIEGGEETQYF. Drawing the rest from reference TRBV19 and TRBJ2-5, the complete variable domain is DGGITQSPKYLFRKEGQNVTLSCEQNLNHDAMYWYRQDPGQGLRLIYYSQIVNDFQKGDIAEGYSVSREKKESFPLTVTSAQKNPTAFYLCASSIEGGEETQYFGPGTRLLVL.

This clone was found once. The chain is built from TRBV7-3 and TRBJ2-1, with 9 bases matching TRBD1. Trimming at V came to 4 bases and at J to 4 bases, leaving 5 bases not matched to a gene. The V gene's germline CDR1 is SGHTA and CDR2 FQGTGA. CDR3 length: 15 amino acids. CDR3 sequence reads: CASSSTGGTYNEQFF. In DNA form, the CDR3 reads TGTGCCAGCAGCTCTACAGGGGGCACTTACAATGAGCAGTTCTTC. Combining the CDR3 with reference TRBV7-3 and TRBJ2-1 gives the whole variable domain GAGVSQTPSNKVTEKGKYVELRCDPISGHTALYWYRQSLGQGPEFLIYFQGTGAADDSGLPNDRFFAVRPEGSVSTLKIQRTERGDSAVYLCASSSTGGTYNEQFFGPGTRLTVL.

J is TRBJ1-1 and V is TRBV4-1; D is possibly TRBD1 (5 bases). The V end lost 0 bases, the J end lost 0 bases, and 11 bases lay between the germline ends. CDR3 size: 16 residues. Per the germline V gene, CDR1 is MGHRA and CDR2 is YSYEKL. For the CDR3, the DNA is TGCGCCAGCAGCCAAGAGGGGGGGGGTTTGAACACTGAAGCTTTCTTT. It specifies CASSQEGGGLNTEAFF.

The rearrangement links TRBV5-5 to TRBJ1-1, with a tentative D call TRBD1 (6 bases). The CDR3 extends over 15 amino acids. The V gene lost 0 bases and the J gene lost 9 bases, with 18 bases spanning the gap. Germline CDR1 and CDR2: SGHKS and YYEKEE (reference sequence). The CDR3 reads CASSLDWAGALKAFF. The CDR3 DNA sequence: TGTGCCAGCAGCTTGGATTGGGCAGGGGCGCTGAAAGCTTTCTTT.

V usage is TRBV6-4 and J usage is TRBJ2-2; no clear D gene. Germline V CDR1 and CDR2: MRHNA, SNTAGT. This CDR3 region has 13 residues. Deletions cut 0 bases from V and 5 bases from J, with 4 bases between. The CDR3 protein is CASSDSATGELFF. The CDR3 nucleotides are TGTGCCAGCAGTGACTCGGCAACCGGGGAGCTGTTTTTT.

CDR3: CSVEDFYSLSVGDTQYF. The CDR3 DNA reads TGCAGCGTTGAAGATTTCTACAGCCTCTCCGTCGGAGATACGCAGTATTTT. The V gene is TRBV29-1, the J gene TRBJ2-3; D unresolved. V was shortened by 0 bases and J by 5 bases, with 21 bases between the two germline ends. This CDR3 contains 17 residues. Germline V CDR1 and CDR2: SQVTM, ANQGSEA.

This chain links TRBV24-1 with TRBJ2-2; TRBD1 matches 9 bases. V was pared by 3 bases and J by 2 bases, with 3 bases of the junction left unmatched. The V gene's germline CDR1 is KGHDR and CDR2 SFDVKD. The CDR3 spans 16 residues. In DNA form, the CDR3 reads TGTGCCACCAGTGATACGGGACAGGGAAACACCGGGGAGCTGTTTTTT. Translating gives CATSDTGQGNTGELFF.

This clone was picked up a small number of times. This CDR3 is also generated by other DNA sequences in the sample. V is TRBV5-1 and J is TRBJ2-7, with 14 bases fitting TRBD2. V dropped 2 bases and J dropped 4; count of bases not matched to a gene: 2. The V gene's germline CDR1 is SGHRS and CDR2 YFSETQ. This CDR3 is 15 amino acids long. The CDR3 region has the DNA TGCGCCAGCAGCTTAGGACTAGCGGGGGGATACGAGCAGTACTTC. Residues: CASSLGLAGGYEQYF.

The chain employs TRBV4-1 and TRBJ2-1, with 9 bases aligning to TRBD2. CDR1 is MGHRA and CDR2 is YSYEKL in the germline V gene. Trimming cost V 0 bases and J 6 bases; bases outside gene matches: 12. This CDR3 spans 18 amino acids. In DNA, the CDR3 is TGCGCCAGCAGCCAAGACGAGGGTGCGGGAGGGCCTTCCAATGAGCAGTTCTTC. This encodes CASSQDEGAGGPSNEQFF.

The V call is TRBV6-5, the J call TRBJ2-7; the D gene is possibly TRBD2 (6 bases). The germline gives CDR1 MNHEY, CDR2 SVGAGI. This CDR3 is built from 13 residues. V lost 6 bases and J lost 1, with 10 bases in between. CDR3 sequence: CASSMTSSYEQYF. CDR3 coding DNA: TGTGCCAGCAGCATGACTAGTTCCTACGAGCAGTACTTC.

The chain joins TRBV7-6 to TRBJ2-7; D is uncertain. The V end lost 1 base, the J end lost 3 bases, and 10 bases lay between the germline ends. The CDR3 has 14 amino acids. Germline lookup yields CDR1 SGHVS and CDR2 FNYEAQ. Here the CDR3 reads CASSLGDTYYEQYF. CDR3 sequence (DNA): TGTGCCAGCAGCTTAGGTGACACCTACTACGAGCAGTACTTC.

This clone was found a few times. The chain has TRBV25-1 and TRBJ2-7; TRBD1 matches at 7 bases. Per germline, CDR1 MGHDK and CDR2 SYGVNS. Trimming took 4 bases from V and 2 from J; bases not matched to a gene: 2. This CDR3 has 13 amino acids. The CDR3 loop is CASSAGTAYEQYF. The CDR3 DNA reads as TGTGCCAGCAGTGCCGGGACAGCCTACGAGCAGTACTTC.

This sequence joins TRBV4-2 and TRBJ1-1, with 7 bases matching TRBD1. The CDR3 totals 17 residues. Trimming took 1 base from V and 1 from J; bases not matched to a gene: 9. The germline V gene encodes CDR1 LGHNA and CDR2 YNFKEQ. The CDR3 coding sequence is TGTGCCAGCAGCCAAGTGGTGGACAGGTTACCGAACACTGAAGCTTTCTTT. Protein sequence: CASSQVVDRLPNTEAFF.

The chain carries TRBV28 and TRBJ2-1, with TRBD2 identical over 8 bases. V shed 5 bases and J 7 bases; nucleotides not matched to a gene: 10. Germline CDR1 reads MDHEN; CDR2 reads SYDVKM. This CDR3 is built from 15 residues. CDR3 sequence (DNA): TGTGCCAGCAGTCCAGGGACTAGACTTCTTAATGAGCAGTTCTTC. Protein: CASSPGTRLLNEQFF. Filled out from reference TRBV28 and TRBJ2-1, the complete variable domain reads DVKVTQSSRYLVKRTGEKVFLECVQDMDHENMFWYRQDPGLGLRLIYFSYDVKMKEKGDIPEGYSVSREKKERFSLILESASTNQTSMYLCASSPGTRLLNEQFFGPGTRLTVL.

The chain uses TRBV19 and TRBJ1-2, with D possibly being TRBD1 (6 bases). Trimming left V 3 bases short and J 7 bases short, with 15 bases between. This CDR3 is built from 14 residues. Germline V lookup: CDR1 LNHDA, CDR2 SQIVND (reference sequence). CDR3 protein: CASSIGTRSGGYTF. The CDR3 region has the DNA TGTGCCAGTAGTATCGGGACACGGAGCGGTGGCTACACCTTC.

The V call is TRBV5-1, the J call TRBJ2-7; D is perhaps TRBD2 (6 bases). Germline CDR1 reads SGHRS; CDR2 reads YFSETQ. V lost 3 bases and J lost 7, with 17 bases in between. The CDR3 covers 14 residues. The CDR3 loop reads CASSWVSGSGEQYF. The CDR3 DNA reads TGCGCCAGCAGCTGGGTTAGCGGTTCTGGGGAGCAGTACTTC. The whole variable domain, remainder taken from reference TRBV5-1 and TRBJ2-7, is KAGVTQTPRYLIKTRGQQVTLSCSPISGHRSVSWYQQTPGQGLQFLFEYFSETQRNKGNFPGRFSGRQFSNSRSEMNVSTLELGDSALYLCASSWVSGSGEQYFGPGTRLTVT.

CDR3 DNA sequence: TGTGCCAGCAACAGGGGGATTGGCTACACCTTC. Translating gives CASNRGIGYTF. The chain uses TRBV9 and TRBJ1-2; 8 bases line up with TRBD1. This CDR3 region has 11 residues. V trimming: 6 bases; J trimming: 7 bases; junction bases outside the gene matches: 2. Germline V gene sequence: CDR1 SGDLS, CDR2 YYNGEE.

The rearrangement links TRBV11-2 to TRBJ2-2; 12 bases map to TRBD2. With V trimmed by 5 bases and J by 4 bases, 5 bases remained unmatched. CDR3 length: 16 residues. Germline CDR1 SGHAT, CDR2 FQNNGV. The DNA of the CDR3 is TGTGCCAGCAGCCCCCGGGGACTAGCGGGCACCGGGGAGCTGTTTTTT. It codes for CASSPRGLAGTGELFF.

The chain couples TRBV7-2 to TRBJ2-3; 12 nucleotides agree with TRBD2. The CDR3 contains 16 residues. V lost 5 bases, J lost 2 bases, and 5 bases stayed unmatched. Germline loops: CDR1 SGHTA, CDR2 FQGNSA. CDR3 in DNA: TGTGCCAGCAGCGCTCGACTAGCGGGAGTCACAGATACGCAGTATTTT. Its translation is CASSARLAGVTDTQYF.

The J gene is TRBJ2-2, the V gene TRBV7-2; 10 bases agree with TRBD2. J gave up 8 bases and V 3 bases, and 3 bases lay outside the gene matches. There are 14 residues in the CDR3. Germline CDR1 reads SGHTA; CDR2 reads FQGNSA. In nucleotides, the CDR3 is TGTGCCAGCAGCTTGCTAGCGGGAGCAGGGGAGCTGTTTTTT. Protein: CASSLLAGAGELFF. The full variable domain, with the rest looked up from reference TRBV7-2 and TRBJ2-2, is GAGVSQSPSNKVTEKGKDVELRCDPISGHTALYWYRQSLGQGLEFLIYFQGNSAPDKSGLPSDRFSAERTGGSVSTLTIQRTQQEDSAVYLCASSLLAGAGELFFGEGSRLTVL.

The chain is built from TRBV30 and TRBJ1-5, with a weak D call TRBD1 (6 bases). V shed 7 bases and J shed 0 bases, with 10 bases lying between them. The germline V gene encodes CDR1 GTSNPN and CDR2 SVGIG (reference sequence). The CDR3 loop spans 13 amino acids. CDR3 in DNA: TGTGCCTCCCGGACAGCTAGCAATCAGCCCCAGCATTTT. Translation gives CASRTASNQPQHF.

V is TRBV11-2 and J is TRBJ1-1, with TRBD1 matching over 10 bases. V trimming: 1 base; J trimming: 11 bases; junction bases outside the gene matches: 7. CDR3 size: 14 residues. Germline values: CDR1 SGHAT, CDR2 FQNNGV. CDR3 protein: CASSLGDRGKMAFF. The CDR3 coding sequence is TGTGCCAGCAGCTTAGGGGACAGGGGAAAAATGGCTTTCTTT.

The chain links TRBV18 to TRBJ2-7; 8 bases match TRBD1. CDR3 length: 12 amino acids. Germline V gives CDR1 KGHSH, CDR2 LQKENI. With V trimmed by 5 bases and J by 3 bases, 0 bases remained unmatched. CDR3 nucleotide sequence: TGTGCCAGCTCAACAGGGGGCTACGAGCAGTACTTC. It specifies CASSTGGYEQYF.

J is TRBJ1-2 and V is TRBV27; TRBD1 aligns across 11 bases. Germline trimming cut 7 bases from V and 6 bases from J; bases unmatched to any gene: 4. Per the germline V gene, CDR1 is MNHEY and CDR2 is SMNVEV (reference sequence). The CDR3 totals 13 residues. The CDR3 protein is CASTRTGGHGYTF. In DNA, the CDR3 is TGTGCCAGCACCCGGACAGGGGGCCATGGCTACACCTTC.

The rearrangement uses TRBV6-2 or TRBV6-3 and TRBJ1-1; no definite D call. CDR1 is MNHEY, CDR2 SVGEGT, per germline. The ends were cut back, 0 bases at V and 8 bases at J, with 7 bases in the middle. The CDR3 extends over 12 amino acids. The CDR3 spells CASSYSGREAFF. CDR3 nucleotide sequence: TGTGCCAGCAGTTACTCGGGCAGAGAAGCTTTCTTT.

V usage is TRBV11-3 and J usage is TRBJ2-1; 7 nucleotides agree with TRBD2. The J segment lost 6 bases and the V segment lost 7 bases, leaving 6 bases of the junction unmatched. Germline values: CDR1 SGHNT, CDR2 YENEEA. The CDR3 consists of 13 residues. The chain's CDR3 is CASKERGSNEQFF. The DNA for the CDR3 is TGTGCCAGCAAGGAGCGCGGGAGCAATGAGCAGTTCTTC.